Reported below is one T cell receptor (beta chain). Its antigen is not known. How the authors handled the data: A typical sample had 95,638 TCRs, with roughly 23,224 to 690,600 overall. From the RACE reads, TCRdb called clonotypes with MiXCR, one entry per CDR3 protein. The V and J calls reflect TCRdb's pipeline rather than the authors' work. In the table there are approximately 92,000 distinct CDR3 sequences, over 9.5% of which are singletons. The sample is drawn from a study of human T cells and chemical hapten exposure. Notes on the study in general: Alopecia was present in the donors, so their immune response may differ from healthy people's.

Time point meaning: patch test 2, 6 weeks after DPC sensitization. Treatment denoted: therapeutic diphenylcyclopropenone sensitization with weekly scalp DPC. Prior to application of each patch test, blood was drawn. Alopecia patients between 18 and 70 years old and suitable for DPC were used as donors. This clonotype was sampled from a woman aged 40 to 50 with alopecia areata. Some clones in this sample may be carry-over from other donors' samples. Sequencing used whole blood, obtained in connection with sensitization to the hapten diphenylcyclopropenone (DPC).

CDR3 residues: CASSEVGWWTQHF. Written as DNA, the CDR3 is TGTGCCAGCAGTGAAGTGGGGTGGTGGACCCAGCATTTT. The rearrangement uses TRBV25-1 and TRBJ1-5, with D uncertain. The CDR3 contains 13 residues. Deletions cut 2 bases from V and 11 bases from J, with 13 bases between. Germline CDR1 and CDR2: MGHDK and SYGVNS.